This entry lists 31 T cell receptor beta chains sequenced from one sample in a study of T-cell reconstitution after alpha-beta-depleted transplantation in children (dated by TCRdb to 2016 to 2017). The treatment or condition tag for this specimen amounts to: allogeneic hematopoietic cell transplantation with graft depleted of TCRalphabeta T cells and CD19 B cells. Receptors were amplified or captured by PCR. Sequencer: Illumina HiSeq 2500. TCR libraries were prepared with molecular barcoding, using unique molecular identifiers to normalize TCRbeta repertoire quantification. TCRdb trimmed the raw reads at Q25, called clones with MiXCR and kept productive beta chains. Every distinct CDR3 protein forms one entry, paired with its most common genes and DNA. The table for this sample lists 750,000 to 950,000 distinct CDR3 sequences; less than 20% of them were counted only once. Clones ranked in the top ten supply just under 5% of the sample.

The input for sequencing was PBMCs, mostly from graft donor cells, taken 360 days after TCRalphabeta/CD19-depleted stem cell transplant. The source is a male patient younger than 18 who had a stem cell transplant for acute lymphoblastic leukemia, so the T cells may come from the graft donor.

The chain's CDR3 is CASSLPRGINDSNQPQHF. CDR3 DNA sequence: TGTGCCAGCAGCCTCCCCAGGGGGATCAACGATAGCAATCAGCCCCAGCATTTT. The rearrangement links TRBV27 to TRBJ1-5; 7 nucleotides align to TRBD1. V trimming: 6 bases; J trimming: 0 bases; junction bases outside the gene matches: 14. CDR1 is MNHEY, CDR2 SMNVEV, per germline (reference sequence). This CDR3 has 18 amino acids.

This clonotype showed up many times. This chain uses TRBV7-3 with TRBJ2-3, with TRBD1 matching over 10 bases. Trimming cost V 0 bases and J 1 base; bases outside gene matches: 1. The CDR3 has 16 residues. Germline values: CDR1 SGHTA, CDR2 FQGTGA. In nucleotides, the CDR3 is TGTGCCAGCAGCTTAACGGGGACAGGGGGCACAGATACGCAGTATTTT. This gives the protein CASSLTGTGGTDTQYF.

The chain couples TRBV3-1 to TRBJ2-7; 13 positions agree with TRBD2. Germline assignment: CDR1 LGHDT and CDR2 YNNKEL (reference sequence). V gave up 6 bases and J gave up 3 bases; unmatched junction bases: 11. There are 17 residues in the CDR3. The DNA for the CDR3 is TGTGCCAGCAGTTTCCTCGGACTAGCGGGAGTGGTCTACGAGCAGTACTTC. This sequence encodes CASSFLGLAGVVYEQYF.

The CDR3 here is CASSQGGASGRSETQYF. The CDR3 region has the DNA TGTGCCAGCAGCCAAGGAGGAGCTAGCGGGAGATCGGAGACCCAGTACTTC. This sequence joins TRBV14 and TRBJ2-5, with 10 bases fitting TRBD2. This CDR3 is built from 17 residues. The J segment lost 5 bases and the V segment lost 1 base, leaving 10 bases of the junction unmatched. CDR1 is SGHDN and CDR2 is FVKESK in the germline V gene.

This clonotype was recorded many times. This rearrangement joins TRBV12-3 or TRBV12-4 to TRBJ2-1; D is perhaps TRBD1 or TRBD2 (6 bases each). The V end was cut by 5 bases, the J end by 5 bases, with 19 bases between. There are 16 residues in the CDR3. CDR3 sequence reads: CASSPYREAFNNEQFF. CDR3 nucleotide sequence: TGTGCCAGCAGTCCCTACAGGGAGGCTTTCAACAATGAGCAGTTCTTC.

In the case of this clonotype: An end of the junction does not agree with germline; a read error may underlie this. The chain has TRBV9 and TRBJ2-1; TRBD2 agrees at 15 bases. The V gene's germline CDR1 is SGDLS and CDR2 YYNGEE. This CDR3 is 20 amino acids long. The CDR3 is CASNVGWTSGRGPSYNEQFF. Here the CDR3 DNA reads TGTGCCAGCAACGTAGGTTGGACTAGCGGGAGGGGGCCCTCCTACAATGAGCAGTTCTTC.

The chain joins TRBV28 to TRBJ2-1; tentative D call: TRBD2 (5 bases). Germline-derived CDR1 and CDR2 are MDHEN and SYDVKM. The germline V and J ends were trimmed by 2 bases and 7 bases, with 15 bases remaining between them. CDR3 length: 15 amino acids. In DNA, the CDR3 is TGTGCCAGCAGTTTACCGGCGGGTCCGGAAAATGAGCAGTTCTTC. Translation gives CASSLPAGPENEQFF.

The V and J genes are TRBV29-1 and TRBJ2-1; 7 bases match TRBD2. The trim removed 6 bases at V and 6 bases at J, leaving 5 bases unmatched. Germline lookup yields CDR1 SQVTM and CDR2 ANQGSEA. The CDR3 runs to 12 residues. The CDR3: CSVHRTSNEQFF. Here the CDR3 DNA reads TGCAGCGTACACCGGACTAGCAATGAGCAGTTCTTC.

The J gene is TRBJ2-5, the V gene TRBV5-1, with TRBD2 matching over 7 bases. With 5 bases clipped from V and 4 bases from J, the junction kept 8 bases outside the gene matches. Germline V gene data show CDR1 as SGHRS and CDR2 as YFSETQ. The length of the CDR3 is 14 residues. The CDR3 region has the DNA TGCGCCAGCAGGTCGGGAGGCTTGGGAGAGACCCAGTACTTC. Amino acid sequence: CASRSGGLGETQYF. The complete variable domain, with remaining parts taken from reference TRBV5-1 and TRBJ2-5, reads KAGVTQTPRYLIKTRGQQVTLSCSPISGHRSVSWYQQTPGQGLQFLFEYFSETQRNKGNFPGRFSGRQFSNSRSEMNVSTLELGDSALYLCASRSGGLGETQYFGPGTRLLVL.

The chain joins TRBV5-1 to TRBJ2-1; D is perhaps TRBD2 (6 bases). The ends were cut back, 3 bases at V and 0 bases at J, with 13 bases in the middle. The CDR3 extends over 16 amino acids. The germline gives CDR1 SGHRS, CDR2 YFSETQ. The CDR3: CASSSRDGSSYNEQFF. In DNA, the CDR3 is TGCGCCAGCAGCTCCCGTGACGGGAGCTCCTACAATGAGCAGTTCTTC.

This clonotype has at least ten counts. The chain has TRBV12-3 or TRBV12-4 and TRBJ2-1; D ambiguous. Trimming pared 1 base from V and 7 bases from J, leaving 11 bases between. The CDR3 has 14 residues. The CDR3 coding sequence is TGTGCCAGCAGTTTAGACCCCTGGGCTAATGAGCAGTTCTTC. Protein product: CASSLDPWANEQFF.

Many counts were recorded for this clonotype. The rearrangement links TRBV4-2 to TRBJ2-7; D call uncertain. The CDR3 covers 14 residues. Deletions cut 0 bases from V and 4 bases from J, with 10 bases between. Germline lookup yields CDR1 LGHNA and CDR2 YNFKEQ. Written as DNA, the CDR3 is TGTGCCAGCAGCCAAGAACTCCTCCTTTACGAGCAGTACTTC. Protein product: CASSQELLLYEQYF.

This clonotype was seen ten or more times. The chain joins TRBV5-1 to TRBJ2-7, with a weak D call TRBD1 (6 bases). Per the germline V gene, CDR1 is SGHRS and CDR2 is YFSETQ. Trimming stripped 1 base from V and 3 bases from J, with 8 bases between. CDR3 length: 13 amino acids. CDR3 nucleotides: TGCGCCAGCAGCTTGTGGGACAACTACGAGCAGTACTTC. Protein: CASSLWDNYEQYF.

The chain joins TRBV9 to TRBJ1-1; TRBD1 agrees at 7 bases. The V gene end was trimmed by 0 bases and the J gene end by 1 base; junction bases not matched to a gene: 3. The CDR3 is 15 residues long. Germline V gene sequence: CDR1 SGDLS, CDR2 YYNGEE. Written as DNA, the CDR3 is TGTGCCAGCAGCGTAGGAGGGGGCGCGAACACTGAAGCTTTCTTT. It encodes CASSVGGGANTEAFF.

In DNA form, the CDR3 reads TGTGCCAGCAGCGTAGTCAGTCTAGCACGGGAGCAGTTCTTC. Translation gives CASSVVSLAREQFF. The rearrangement joins TRBV9 to TRBJ2-1; tentatively, D is TRBD2 (5 bases). Trimming took 0 bases from V and 10 from J, leaving 14 bases between them. The germline CDR1 and CDR2 sequences are SGDLS and YYNGEE. The CDR3 covers 14 residues. The whole variable domain, filled in from reference TRBV9 and TRBJ2-1, reads DSGVTQTPKHLITATGQRVTLRCSPRSGDLSVYWYQQSLDQGLQFLIQYYNGEERAKGNILERFSAQQFPDLHSELNLSSLELGDSALYFCASSVVSLAREQFFGPGTRLTVL.

The V and J genes are TRBV14 and TRBJ2-7; 12 bases fit TRBD1. The CDR3 extends over 18 amino acids. Unmatched junction bases numbered 9, after V lost 2 bases and J lost 1 base. Germline V gene lookup returns CDR1 SGHDN and CDR2 FVKESK. The CDR3 DNA reads as TGTGCCAGCAGCCAACCGCCCGGGACAGGGGGCTTTTCCTACGAGCAGTACTTC. It codes for CASSQPPGTGGFSYEQYF.

The rearrangement links TRBV29-1 to TRBJ2-3; D remains ambiguous. Trimming shortened V by 3 bases and J by 1 base, and 8 bases separated the two germline ends. Germline lookup yields CDR1 SQVTM and CDR2 ANQGSEA. The CDR3 has 13 amino acids. Here the CDR3 DNA reads TGCAGCGTTGACGACCTCGGCACAGATACGCAGTATTTT. Translating gives CSVDDLGTDTQYF.

This clonotype appeared a few times. This rearrangement joins TRBV5-1 to TRBJ2-1, with a tentative D call TRBD1 (6 bases). Germline CDR1 SGHRS, CDR2 YFSETQ. This CDR3 is built from 16 residues. V lost 4 bases, J lost 2 bases, and 16 bases lay in between. The CDR3 region has the DNA TGCGCCAGCAGCCTTAACAGGGCGGCTACCTACAATGAGCAGTTCTTC. Translation gives CASSLNRAATYNEQFF.

This clonotype showed up just a few times. The chain carries TRBV12-3 or TRBV12-4 and TRBJ1-1; TRBD1 is a possible D gene (6 bases). CDR3 length: 14 amino acids. V lost 5 bases and J lost 4, with 14 bases in between. The CDR3 loop is CASSQNPGVTEAFF. CDR3 sequence (DNA): TGTGCCAGCAGTCAGAACCCAGGGGTCACTGAAGCTTTCTTT.

This clonotype was observed at least ten times. The chain employs TRBV12-3 or TRBV12-4 and TRBJ1-3; a weak D match, TRBD1 (5 bases). The CDR3 totals 14 residues. Trimming stripped 11 bases from V and 8 bases from J, with 22 bases between. The CDR3 DNA reads as TGTGCCTCACTCCTTGGGGGAGATAAGGACACCATATATTTT. This sequence encodes CASLLGGDKDTIYF.

The table lists this clonotype with many counts. This sequence joins TRBV12-3 or TRBV12-4 and TRBJ2-3, with 9 bases lining up with TRBD2. The CDR3 contains 17 residues. The J segment lost 0 bases and the V segment lost 5 bases, leaving 9 bases of the junction unmatched. The CDR3 DNA sequence: TGTGCCAGCAGTCCGAGTAGACTAGCGGCCAGCACAGATACGCAGTATTTT. This gives the protein CASSPSRLAASTDTQYF.

This chain joins TRBV7-8 and TRBJ2-4, with 7 bases identical to TRBD1. The CDR3 is made up of 16 amino acids. Losses at the gene ends were 5 bases for V and 1 base for J; bases not matched to a gene: 8. Per germline, CDR1 SGHVS and CDR2 FQNEAQ. CDR3 sequence: CASSTPTGVAKNIQYF. The DNA for the CDR3 is TGTGCCAGCAGCACACCCACAGGGGTGGCCAAAAACATTCAGTACTTC.

This rearrangement joins TRBV20-1 to TRBJ2-3, with D unclear. The CDR3 has 13 residues. Germline-derived CDR1 and CDR2 are DFQATT and SNEGSKA (reference sequence). Between the trimmed V and J ends, which lost 0 bases and 11 bases, there was a span of 15 bases. CDR3 loop: CSARDPSLILQYF. For the CDR3, the DNA is TGCAGTGCTAGAGATCCATCCCTTATTTTGCAGTATTTT.

The chain carries TRBV25-1 and TRBJ2-1; TRBD2 matches at 14 bases. The V segment lost 8 bases and the J segment 7 bases; nucleotides outside the gene matches: 10. The CDR3 consists of 16 residues. Germline V gives CDR1 MGHDK, CDR2 SYGVNS. CDR3 sequence (DNA): TGTGCCAGCGCGGGACTAGCGGGAGTCAAGAGAAATGAGCAGTTCTTC. Residues: CASAGLAGVKRNEQFF.

The chain recombines TRBV20-1 with TRBJ1-2, with a tentative D call TRBD1 (5 bases). CDR1 and CDR2 (germline): DFQATT, SNEGSKA (reference sequence). Trimming stripped 6 bases from V and 7 bases from J, with 21 bases between. The CDR3 is made up of 14 amino acids. The CDR3 loop reads CSAPRAPGMSGYTF. CDR3 nucleotide sequence: TGCAGTGCACCCAGAGCGCCAGGGATGAGTGGCTACACCTTC.

This chain links TRBV28 with TRBJ2-1; D gene uncertain. The CDR3 has 13 residues. CDR1 is MDHEN, CDR2 SYDVKM, per germline. Trimming took off 2 bases at V and 4 bases at J, with 6 bases between the two ends. The CDR3 protein is CASSLIAYNEQFF. The CDR3 region has the DNA TGTGCCAGCAGTTTAATTGCTTACAATGAGCAGTTCTTC.

Only a few counts were recorded for this clonotype. This chain uses TRBV7-2 with TRBJ1-6; a possible D gene is TRBD1 (6 bases). Per germline, CDR1 SGHTA and CDR2 FQGNSA. Trimming took off 4 bases at V and 7 bases at J, with 14 bases between the two ends. The CDR3 contains 15 residues. CDR3 nucleotide sequence: TGTGCCAGCAGCTGGGGGCCCTACTACAATTCACCCCTCCACTTT. Amino acid sequence: CASSWGPYYNSPLHF.

This clonotype has just a few counts. The chain links TRBV9 to TRBJ1-5, with a weak D call TRBD1 (5 bases). Trimming cost V 1 base and J 3 bases, with 11 bases left between them. The CDR3 totals 15 residues. The germline CDR1 and CDR2 sequences are SGDLS and YYNGEE. The CDR3 loop is CASSVSGGSNQPQHF. CDR3 coding DNA: TGTGCCAGCAGCGTATCGGGGGGGTCCAATCAGCCCCAGCATTTT.

At least ten counts were recorded for this clonotype. The chain recombines TRBV5-1 with TRBJ2-1; D is undetermined. Germline V gene sequence: CDR1 SGHRS, CDR2 YFSETQ. Trimming pared 0 bases from V and 6 bases from J, leaving 7 bases between. The CDR3 sequence is 13 residues long. CDR3 loop: CASSLGWSNEQFF. The CDR3, as DNA: TGCGCCAGCAGCTTGGGATGGTCCAATGAGCAGTTCTTC.

This clonotype came up many times. The rearrangement uses TRBV12-3 or TRBV12-4 and TRBJ2-1; D ambiguous. V was pared by 10 bases and J by 3 bases, with 16 bases between. The CDR3 runs 14 residues. DNA for the CDR3: TGTGCCACCAACCGGGTCACCTACTACAATGAGCAGTTCTTC. The encoded protein is CATNRVTYYNEQFF.

This clonotype has just a few counts. The J gene is TRBJ2-5, the V gene TRBV5-1; 14 nucleotides line up with TRBD2. The junction had 14 bases not matched to a gene; V was cut back by 5 bases and J by 2 bases. The CDR3 is made up of 19 amino acids. The germline V gene has CDR1 SGHRS and CDR2 YFSETQ. CDR3 nucleotides: TGCGCCAGCAGGAGAGGGGGACTAGCGGGAGTTAGGGGGCAAGAGACCCAGTACTTC. Translated: CASRRGGLAGVRGQETQYF.